This TCR beta chain was recorded in a study of metastatic and nonmetastatic thyroid tumors. Whole-study context: Blood and tumor or nodule tissue repertoires from malignant and benign thyroid patients were compared. General study findings and limits: It was reportedly found that TCR beta diversity was significantly higher in malignant thyroid tumors than in benign nodules, a difference seen in both blood and tumor samples.

This clone appeared once. The antigen remains unidentified. CDR3 length equals 13 residues. With 0 bases removed from V and 7 bases from J, the gap between germline ends came to 12 bases. CDR1 is DFQATT, CDR2 SNEGSKA, per germline (reference sequence). As handled by the study authors: The distant-metastasis classifier for papillary thyroid cancer was built from CDR3 differences across clinicopathological groups. TCRdb re-clonotyped the PCR reads through MiXCR. Here the V and J calls rest on TCRdb's processing, not on the authors' analysis. The sample shows tens of thousands of clones, roughly 45% of them seen only once. No patient had received any treatment before thyroid surgery.

The chain carries TRBV20-1 and TRBJ1-2; the D is unclear. This TCR was recovered from a male donor with papillary thyroid cancer or a benign thyroid nodule (not recorded which). Some clones in this sample may be carry-over from other donors' samples. The sample was tumor tissue. DNA of the CDR3: TGCAGTGCTAGAGATTTCGGGGATCGTGGCTACACCTTC. Translated, it gives CSARDFGDRGYTF.